What follows is one TCR beta chain and its context. This sample was included in a study of blood T cell repertoires in COVID-19. Repertoires were generated with immunoSEQ multiplex PCR, while TCRdb's copy carries only in-frame clones and drops some. Among 90,000 to 100,000 clones listed, around 81% were seen once. Source material: peripheral blood. The clonotype originates from a man aged 60-69 years with acute or convalescent COVID-19.

The CDR3 nucleotides read TGTGCCAGCGGGAGACAGGGGGAATATAATTCACCCCTCCACTTT. Its translation: CASGRQGEYNSPLHF. The chain recombines TRBV9 with TRBJ1-6, with 9 positions matching TRBD1. Unmatched junction bases numbered 6, after V lost 7 bases and J lost 4 bases. The germline V gene encodes CDR1 SGDLS and CDR2 YYNGEE. The CDR3 has 15 residues.